The source of this T cell receptor (beta chain) is a study of blood T cell repertoires in COVID-19. Overall study: Samples taken during acute and convalescent COVID-19 were collected in the United States, Italy and Spain.

This clone was recorded once. V lost 5 bases, J lost 0 bases, and 5 bases stayed unmatched. Looked up from germline, CDR1 is SEHNR and CDR2 is FQNEAQ (reference sequence). The CDR3 totals 15 residues. Assay used: immunoSEQ multiplex PCR; TCRdb lists only in-frame clones, some missing. The repertoire includes hundreds of thousands of clones, around 90% of them detected once, and 1.7% sits in the top ten. The cohort comprised adults aged about 18 to 90 years residing in 20 to 25 US areas. Sequenced material: PBMCs or T cells enriched from blood (not recorded which). The chain combines TRBV7-9 with TRBJ2-3; 7 positions match TRBD2. This TCR came from a woman aged 18-35 years with acute COVID-19. The CDR3 DNA reads as TGTGCCAGCAGCCCCCGGGGGGTTAGCACAGATACGCAGTATTTT. Its protein is CASSPRGVSTDTQYF.